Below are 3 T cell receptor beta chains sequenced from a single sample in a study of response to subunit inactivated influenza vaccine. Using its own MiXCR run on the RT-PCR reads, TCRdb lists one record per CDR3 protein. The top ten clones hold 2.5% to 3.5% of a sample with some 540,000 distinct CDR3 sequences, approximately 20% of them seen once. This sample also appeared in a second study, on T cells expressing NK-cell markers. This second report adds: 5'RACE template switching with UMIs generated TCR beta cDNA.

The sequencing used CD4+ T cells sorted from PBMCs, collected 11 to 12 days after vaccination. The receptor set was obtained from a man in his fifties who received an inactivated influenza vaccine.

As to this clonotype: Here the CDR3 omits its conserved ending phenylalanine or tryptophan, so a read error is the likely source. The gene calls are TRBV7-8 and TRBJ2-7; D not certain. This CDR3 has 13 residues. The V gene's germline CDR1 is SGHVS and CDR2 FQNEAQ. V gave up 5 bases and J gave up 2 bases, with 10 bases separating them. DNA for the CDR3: TGTGCCAGCAGCCCCCGGGTCCCCTACGAGCAGTACATC. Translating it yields CASSPRVPYEQYI.

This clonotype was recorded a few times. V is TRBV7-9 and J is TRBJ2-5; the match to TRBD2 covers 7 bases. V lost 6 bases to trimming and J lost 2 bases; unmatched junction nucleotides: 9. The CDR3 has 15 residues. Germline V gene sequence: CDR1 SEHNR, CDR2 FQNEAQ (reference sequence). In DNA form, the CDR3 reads TGTGCCAGCAGTTCAATCGGGACTACGCAAGAGACCCAGTACTTC. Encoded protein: CASSSIGTTQETQYF.

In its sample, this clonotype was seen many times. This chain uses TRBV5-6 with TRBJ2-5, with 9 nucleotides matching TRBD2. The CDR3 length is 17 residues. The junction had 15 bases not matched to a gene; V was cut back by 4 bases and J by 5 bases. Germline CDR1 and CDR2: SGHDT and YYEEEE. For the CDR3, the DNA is TGTGCCAGCAGCCCTCCTTATGGGCGGGAGGGCCGCGAGACCCAGTACTTC. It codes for CASSPPYGREGRETQYF.